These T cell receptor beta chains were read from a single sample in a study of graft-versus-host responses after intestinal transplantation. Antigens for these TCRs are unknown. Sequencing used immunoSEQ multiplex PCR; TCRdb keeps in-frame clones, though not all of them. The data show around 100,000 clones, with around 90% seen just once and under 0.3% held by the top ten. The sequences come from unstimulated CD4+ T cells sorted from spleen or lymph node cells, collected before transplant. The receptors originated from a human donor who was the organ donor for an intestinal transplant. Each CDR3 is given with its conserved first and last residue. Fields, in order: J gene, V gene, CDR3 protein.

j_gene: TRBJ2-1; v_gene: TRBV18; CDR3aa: CASSPPRRAGNEQFF
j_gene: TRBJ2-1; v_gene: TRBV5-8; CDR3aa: CASSRGLATDEQFF
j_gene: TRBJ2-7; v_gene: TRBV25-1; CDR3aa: CASSESGTGGHEQYF
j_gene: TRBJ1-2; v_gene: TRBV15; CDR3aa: CATSRDLGGRDRRYGYTF
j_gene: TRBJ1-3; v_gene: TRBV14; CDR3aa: CASSPPRVSSGNTIYF
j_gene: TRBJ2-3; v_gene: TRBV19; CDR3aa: CASSTYGSGTDTQYF
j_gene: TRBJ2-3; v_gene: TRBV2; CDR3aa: CASSVGDTQYF
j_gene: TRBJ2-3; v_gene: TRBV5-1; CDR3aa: CASSVERDTQYF
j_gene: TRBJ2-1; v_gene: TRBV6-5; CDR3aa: CASSRQGRVVDEQFF
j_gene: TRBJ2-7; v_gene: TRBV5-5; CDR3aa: CASSLLAGDTYEQYF
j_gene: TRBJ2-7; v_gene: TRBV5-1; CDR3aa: CASRAPGRDEQYF
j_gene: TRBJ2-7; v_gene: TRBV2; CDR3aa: CASSEIAGGEQYF
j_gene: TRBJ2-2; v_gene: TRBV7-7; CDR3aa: CASSLRGAGTGELFF
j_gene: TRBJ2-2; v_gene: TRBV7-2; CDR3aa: CASSKQGVNTGELFF
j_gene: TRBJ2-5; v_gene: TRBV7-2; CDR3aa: CASSLGDRDQETQYF
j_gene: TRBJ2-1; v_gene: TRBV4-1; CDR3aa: CASSLWGGYNEQFF
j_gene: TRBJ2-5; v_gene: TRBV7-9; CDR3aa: CASSLTGGTQYF
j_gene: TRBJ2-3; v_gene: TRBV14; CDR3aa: CASSPIRGDTQYF
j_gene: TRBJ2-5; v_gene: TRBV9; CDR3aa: CASSPLGGPQETQYF
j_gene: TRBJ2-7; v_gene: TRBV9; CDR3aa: CASSSQGGSYEQYF
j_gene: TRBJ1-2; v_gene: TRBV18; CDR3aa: CASSLRHDRPNYGYTF
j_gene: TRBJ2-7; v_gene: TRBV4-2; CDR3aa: CASSQFLTPYEQYF
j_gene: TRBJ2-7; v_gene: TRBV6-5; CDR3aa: CASRVAGGVYEQYF
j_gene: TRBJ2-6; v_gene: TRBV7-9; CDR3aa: CASSLGPGANVLTF
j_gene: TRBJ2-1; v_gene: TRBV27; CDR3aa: CASSGRASYNEQFF
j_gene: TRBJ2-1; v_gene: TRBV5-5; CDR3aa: CASSLVGGPYNEQFF
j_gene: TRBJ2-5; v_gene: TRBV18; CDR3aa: CASSPGTAQETQYF
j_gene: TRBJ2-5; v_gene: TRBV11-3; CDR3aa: CASSPSSGTAQYF
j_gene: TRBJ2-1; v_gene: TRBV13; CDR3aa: CASSSSREQFF
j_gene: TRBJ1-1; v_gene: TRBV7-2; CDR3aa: CASSLEPGQKAFF
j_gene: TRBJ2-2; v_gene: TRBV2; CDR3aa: CASSVPGTRNTGELFF
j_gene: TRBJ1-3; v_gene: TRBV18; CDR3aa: CASSQGTNPIGNTIYF
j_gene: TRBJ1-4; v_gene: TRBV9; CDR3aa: CASSGGTTNEKLFF
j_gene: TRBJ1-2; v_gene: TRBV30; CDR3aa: CAWRGARYGYTF
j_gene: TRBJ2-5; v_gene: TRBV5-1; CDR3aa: CASSLGLAGGPGIETQYF
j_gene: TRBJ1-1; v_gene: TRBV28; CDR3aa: CASKRGRGTEAFF
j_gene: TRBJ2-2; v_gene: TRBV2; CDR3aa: CASSEKRVSNTGELFF
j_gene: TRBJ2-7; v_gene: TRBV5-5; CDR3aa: CASSLAAASGGFSYEQYF
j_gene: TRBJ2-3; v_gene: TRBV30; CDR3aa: CAQNTRPGTDTQYF
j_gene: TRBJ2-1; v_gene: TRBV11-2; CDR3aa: CASSPGIGGVNEQFF
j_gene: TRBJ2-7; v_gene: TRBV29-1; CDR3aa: CSVSGGYEQYF
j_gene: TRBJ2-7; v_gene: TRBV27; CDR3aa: CASSIGSRSYEQYF
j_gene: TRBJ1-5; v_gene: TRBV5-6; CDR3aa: CASSLGRDRMIIGNQPQHF
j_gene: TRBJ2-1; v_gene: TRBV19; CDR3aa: CASSIAGTDNEQFF
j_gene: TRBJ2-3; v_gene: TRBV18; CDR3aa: CASSPSLTDTQYF
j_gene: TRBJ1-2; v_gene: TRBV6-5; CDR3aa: CASSYKGPNYGYTF
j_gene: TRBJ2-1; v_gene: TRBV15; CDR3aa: CATSSAGGPDEQFF
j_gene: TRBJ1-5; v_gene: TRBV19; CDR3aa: CASTEDSNQPQHF